Each of the 15 T cell receptor beta chains below was sequenced from the same sample in a study of blood T cells in healthy people across ages. The authors ran a second PCR of about 6 to 11 cycles using a sample-barcoded 5' primer and a J-beta primer mix. TCRdb called the 5' RACE reads again in MiXCR, with one record for every CDR3 protein. The data contain 1.2 million to 1.5 million distinct CDR3 sequences, approximately 38% of them singletons. Sequenced: blood. The origin of the receptors is a woman in her late teens or twenties in good health.

The chain is built from TRBV4-1 and TRBJ1-2, with D possibly TRBD1 on 6 matching bases. This CDR3 is 16 amino acids long. CDR1 and CDR2 (germline): MGHRA, YSYEKL. Trimming removed 0 bases from V and 4 bases from J, with 15 bases in between. The CDR3 spells CASSQDHREGLYGYTF. In nucleotides, the CDR3 is TGCGCCAGCAGCCAAGATCACAGGGAGGGGCTCTATGGCTACACCTTC.

The chain recombines TRBV5-5 with TRBJ1-1; D is possibly TRBD1 (5 bases). The CDR3 covers 16 residues. CDR1 and CDR2 (germline): SGHKS, YYEKEE (reference sequence). V was trimmed by 0 bases and J by 6 bases, leaving 18 bases between them. This chain's CDR3 is CASSLGLPGGVPEAFF. The CDR3 nucleotides read TGTGCCAGCAGCTTGGGTCTCCCTGGGGGGGTCCCTGAAGCTTTCTTT.

This chain joins TRBV27 and TRBJ1-1; D not resolved. The CDR3 covers 13 residues. Germline values: CDR1 MNHEY, CDR2 SMNVEV (reference sequence). V lost 0 bases and J lost 5, with 7 bases in between. DNA of the CDR3: TGTGCCAGCAGTTTATCAGTAGGTACTGAAGCTTTCTTT. Encoded protein: CASSLSVGTEAFF.

This clonotype has only one observation. This chain uses TRBV5-4 with TRBJ2-4; 9 positions match TRBD2. Germline trimming cut 4 bases from V and 8 bases from J; bases unmatched to any gene: 16. The CDR3 totals 17 residues. Germline-derived CDR1 and CDR2 are SGHNT and YYREEE (reference sequence). The CDR3 spells CASSPGLAGPAGDIQYF. The CDR3 DNA reads as TGTGCCAGCAGCCCCGGTCTAGCGGGGCCCGCTGGGGACATTCAGTACTTC.

The chain uses TRBV20-1 and TRBJ2-1; 8 nucleotides agree with TRBD2. V lost 6 bases and J lost 7; bases outside the gene matches: 8. From germline, CDR1 is DFQATT and CDR2 SNEGSKA (reference sequence). The CDR3 loop spans 13 amino acids. The CDR3 sequence: CSAPGLVKNEQFF. CDR3 DNA: TGCAGTGCCCCGGGACTAGTTAAGAATGAGCAGTTCTTC.

There are a few counts of this clonotype. The DNA of the CDR3 is TGTGCCAGCAGTTGGTCACTAGCGGGAGGGCCCAGGATCGATGAGCAGTTCTTC. It encodes CASSWSLAGGPRIDEQFF. The chain links TRBV6-2 or TRBV6-3 to TRBJ2-1, with 13 positions matching TRBD2. V gave up 4 bases and J gave up 8 bases; unmatched junction bases: 14. Germline loops: CDR1 MNHEY, CDR2 SVGEGT. The CDR3 length is 18 residues.

The chain couples TRBV9 to TRBJ2-5; the D is unclear. Germline CDR1 reads SGDLS; CDR2 reads YYNGEE. The length of the CDR3 is 12 residues. The ends were cut back, 0 bases at V and 5 bases at J, with 5 bases in the middle. The CDR3 loop is CASSVAGETQYF. CDR3 sequence (DNA): TGTGCCAGCAGCGTAGCGGGTGAGACCCAGTACTTC.

This clonotype was counted a few times. V gene TRBV3-1 combines with J gene TRBJ1-2, with D perhaps matching TRBD1 (5 bases). V dropped 2 bases and J dropped 0 bases, with 25 bases sitting between them. CDR1 is LGHDT and CDR2 is YNNKEL in the germline V gene (reference sequence). This CDR3 contains 20 residues. For the CDR3, the DNA is TGTGCCAGCAGCCAATCGATTGAGGGACCGGCTTTACTCGCTAACTATGGCTACACCTTC. Protein product: CASSQSIEGPALLANYGYTF.

This chain connects TRBV18 to TRBJ2-1, with 7 bases aligning to TRBD2. The CDR3 length is 16 residues. Germline-derived CDR1 and CDR2 are KGHSH and LQKENI. V trimming: 2 bases; J trimming: 3 bases; junction bases outside the gene matches: 7. CDR3 DNA sequence: TGTGCCAGCTCACCAGTTATTCAGCGGGGCTACAATGAGCAGTTCTTC. Encoded protein: CASSPVIQRGYNEQFF. Full variable domain (remainder filled in from reference TRBV18 and TRBJ2-1): NAGVMQNPRHLVRRRGQEARLRCSPMKGHSHVYWYRQLPEEGLKFMVYLQKENIIDESGMPKERFSAEFPKEGPSILRIQQVVRGDSAAYFCASSPVIQRGYNEQFFGPGTRLTVL.

The chain joins TRBV5-1 to TRBJ1-2; D ambiguous. Germline CDR1 is SGHRS and CDR2 is YFSETQ. V dropped 5 bases and J dropped 2 bases, with 13 bases sitting between them. The CDR3 runs to 14 residues. Written as DNA, the CDR3 is TGCGCCAGCAGACACGAACCCTTGAACTATGGCTACACCTTC. Its translation is CASRHEPLNYGYTF.

This clonotype was counted only a few times. This chain connects TRBV20-1 to TRBJ1-5; D unclear. The CDR3 is 13 residues long. V shed 6 bases and J shed 3 bases, with 12 bases lying between them. Per the germline V gene, CDR1 is DFQATT and CDR2 is SNEGSKA (reference sequence). The CDR3 nucleotides read TGCAGTGCGGTAATGGGTGTCAATCAGCCCCAGCATTTT. Translated: CSAVMGVNQPQHF.

This clonotype has a handful of counts. The chain recombines TRBV28 with TRBJ2-1; 8 bases line up with TRBD1. Looked up from germline, CDR1 is MDHEN and CDR2 is SYDVKM. V trimming: 6 bases; J trimming: 3 bases; junction bases outside the gene matches: 19. The CDR3 is made up of 19 amino acids. In nucleotides, the CDR3 is TGTGCCAGCAGCCTGCCTCGGGACAGGTACATTCGACGCTACAATGAGCAGTTCTTC. Its translation: CASSLPRDRYIRRYNEQFF.

This clonotype has only a few counts. This rearrangement joins TRBV28 to TRBJ2-4; D not resolved. The end of the DNA is better explained by TRBJ2-7, so the J call may be wrong. CDR1 is MDHEN and CDR2 is SYDVKM in the germline V gene. CDR3 size: 12 residues. The CDR3 DNA sequence: TGTGCCAGCAGAACGGAAACCTACGAGCAGTACTTC. Its translation: CASRTETYEQYF.

This clonotype was detected ten times or more. The V call is TRBV7-3, the J call TRBJ2-3, with 7 bases aligning to TRBD2. The V segment lost 2 bases and the J segment 2 bases; nucleotides outside the gene matches: 1. CDR3 length: 14 residues. Germline V CDR1 and CDR2: SGHTA, FQGTGA. For the CDR3, the DNA is TGTGCCAGCAGCTTAGGACTAGACACAGATACGCAGTATTTT. Protein product: CASSLGLDTDTQYF.

Concerning this clonotype: Being one base from a much bigger clone, this may be a read error. This rearrangement joins TRBV29-1 to TRBJ2-5; D is possibly TRBD1 (6 bases). The DNA end is more similar to TRBJ2-7, so the J call may be wrong. There are 13 residues in the CDR3. The germline gives CDR1 SQVTM, CDR2 ANQGSEA. CDR3 bases: TGCAGCGTTGCCACAGGGAATACCTACGAGCAGTACTTC. Translated, it gives CSVATGNTYEQYF.